These 9 T cell receptor beta chains share one sample of origin, sequenced in a study of T cell repertoires in cytomegalovirus infection. TCRdb independently ran MiXCR on the reads; one entry per CDR3 protein. Altogether fewer than 850,000 distinct CDR3 sequences are present, around 29% being singletons, with the ten largest covering around 13%. Their antigen targets remain unknown. The sequenced sample was cultured CD8+ T cells from PBMCs, obtained from culture after CMV antigen stimulation. These TCRs come from a human donor in good health (CMV status not recorded). Some clones in this sample may be carry-over from other donors' samples.

The rearrangement joins TRBV7-3 to TRBJ2-1, with D perhaps given as TRBD1 or TRBD2 (6 bases each). This CDR3 has 16 amino acids. The V end lost 6 bases, the J end lost 3 bases, and 18 bases lay between the germline ends. Germline CDR1 and CDR2: SGHTA and FQGTGA. This chain's CDR3 is CASSSQGGRYYNEQFF. CDR3 nucleotides: TGTGCCAGCAGTTCTCAAGGGGGGCGCTACTACAATGAGCAGTTCTTC.

The table lists this clonotype with many counts. The chain combines TRBV6-1 with TRBJ2-6, with 9 bases aligning to TRBD1. Germline values: CDR1 MNHNS, CDR2 SASEGT. The CDR3 covers 19 residues. With V trimmed by 3 bases and J by 1 base, 10 bases remained unmatched. The CDR3 DNA reads TGTGCCAGCAGTGATTGGCGGGGGACAGGGTCATCTGGGGCCAACGTCCTGACTTTC. Amino acid sequence: CASSDWRGTGSSGANVLTF.

This clonotype turned up a few times. The V gene is TRBV19, the J gene TRBJ2-1; TRBD2 agrees at 7 bases. Germline-derived CDR1 and CDR2 are LNHDA and SQIVND (reference sequence). CDR3 length: 16 residues. After removal of 8 bases from V and 8 bases from J, the junction contained 18 bases not matched to a gene. The CDR3 here is CASAFLGSGERDEQFF. DNA for the CDR3: TGTGCCAGTGCCTTTTTAGGGAGCGGGGAAAGGGATGAGCAGTTCTTC.

In its sample, this clonotype was seen many times. This sequence joins TRBV12-3 or TRBV12-4 and TRBJ1-4, with TRBD1 identical over 7 bases. Trimming took 5 bases from V and 8 from J; bases not matched to a gene: 11. The CDR3 is 15 amino acids. The CDR3 nucleotides read TGTGCCAGCAGTACTACGACAGGGAGAGACGAAAAACTGTTTTTT. Its translation: CASSTTTGRDEKLFF.

As concerns this clonotype: A read error may explain this, as a much larger clone is one base away. The genes are TRBV13 and TRBJ2-1, with TRBD1 as a possible D gene (6 bases). Germline V CDR1 and CDR2: PRHDT, FYEKMQ (reference sequence). Trimming took 3 bases from V and 5 from J, leaving 8 bases between them. CDR3 size: 13 residues. CDR3 loop: CASSFAGDNEQFF. In nucleotides, the CDR3 is TGTGCCAGCAGCTTTGCAGGGGACAATGAGCAGTTCTTC. Filled out from reference TRBV13 and TRBJ2-1, the complete variable domain reads AAGVIQSPRHLIKEKRETATLKCYPIPRHDTVYWYQQGPGQDPQFLISFYEKMQSDKGSIPDRFSAQQFSDYHSELNMSSLELGDSALYFCASSFAGDNEQFFGPGTRLTVL.

This clonotype has only a few counts. J is TRBJ1-1 and V is TRBV6-1; a weak D match, TRBD1 (6 bases). This CDR3 spans 14 amino acids. In germline, CDR1 is MNHNS, CDR2 SASEGT. The V gene lost 5 bases and the J gene lost 5 bases, with 15 bases spanning the gap. The DNA of the CDR3 is TGTGCCAGCAGTAGGACAGTTTCAGGGACTGAAGCTTTCTTT. Its protein is CASSRTVSGTEAFF.

This clonotype was detected ten times or more. The chain recombines TRBV6-5 with TRBJ1-6, with TRBD1 matching over 7 bases. CDR3 size: 16 residues. With 4 bases clipped from V and 0 bases from J, the junction kept 3 bases outside the gene matches. The germline CDR1 and CDR2 sequences are MNHEY and SVGAGI. The CDR3 DNA reads TGTGCCAGCAGTTGGGACAGAAGCTCCTATAATTCACCCCTCCACTTT. Encoded protein: CASSWDRSSYNSPLHF.

This clonotype has at least ten counts. This chain joins TRBV4-3 and TRBJ2-3, with 9 bases lining up with TRBD2. The V and J ends lost 4 bases and 2 bases, in that order; junction bases with no gene match: 7. Germline-derived CDR1 and CDR2 are LGHNA and YSLEER. There are 16 residues in the CDR3. The CDR3 here is CASSLRAGGITDTQYF. In DNA form, the CDR3 reads TGCGCCAGCAGCCTCCGAGCGGGGGGAATCACAGATACGCAGTATTTT.

The chain uses TRBV13 and TRBJ2-3; 7 nucleotides agree with TRBD2. The CDR3 spans 13 residues. Trimming took 6 bases from V and 7 from J; bases not matched to a gene: 7. Germline CDR1 reads PRHDT; CDR2 reads FYEKMQ (reference sequence). As DNA, the CDR3 is TGTGCCAGCAGAGTTGGGGGGGACTATACGCAGTATTTT. It specifies CASRVGGDYTQYF.